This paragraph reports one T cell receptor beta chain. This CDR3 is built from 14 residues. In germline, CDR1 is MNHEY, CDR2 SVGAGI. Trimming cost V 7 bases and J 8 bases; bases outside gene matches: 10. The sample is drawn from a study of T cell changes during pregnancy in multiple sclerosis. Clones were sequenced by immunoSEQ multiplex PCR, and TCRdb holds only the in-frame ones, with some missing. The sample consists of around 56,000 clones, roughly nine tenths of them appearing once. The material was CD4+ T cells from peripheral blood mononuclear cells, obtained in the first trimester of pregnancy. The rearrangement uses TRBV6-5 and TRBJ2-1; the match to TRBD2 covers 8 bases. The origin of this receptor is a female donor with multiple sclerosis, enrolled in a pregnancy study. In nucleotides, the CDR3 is TGTGCCAGCACGAAGCGGGGGTTGGGTGATGAGCAGTTCTTC. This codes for CASTKRGLGDEQFF.